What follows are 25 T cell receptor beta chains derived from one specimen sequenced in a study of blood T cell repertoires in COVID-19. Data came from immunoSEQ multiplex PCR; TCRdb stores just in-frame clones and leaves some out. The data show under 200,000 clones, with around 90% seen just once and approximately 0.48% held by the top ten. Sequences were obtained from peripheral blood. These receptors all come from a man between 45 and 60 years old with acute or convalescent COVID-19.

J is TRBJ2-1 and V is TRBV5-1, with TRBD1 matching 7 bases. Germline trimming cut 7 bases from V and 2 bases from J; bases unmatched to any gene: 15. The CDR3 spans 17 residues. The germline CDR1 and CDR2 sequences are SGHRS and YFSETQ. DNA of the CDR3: TGCGCCAGCTTCCGGACAGGCGACGGCAGTCCCTACAATGAGCAGTTCTTC. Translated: CASFRTGDGSPYNEQFF.

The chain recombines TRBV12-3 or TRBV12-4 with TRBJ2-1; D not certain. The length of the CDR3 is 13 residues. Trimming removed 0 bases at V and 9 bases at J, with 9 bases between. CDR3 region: CASSLAPFGEQFF. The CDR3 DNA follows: TGTGCCAGCAGTTTAGCCCCTTTCGGTGAGCAGTTCTTC.

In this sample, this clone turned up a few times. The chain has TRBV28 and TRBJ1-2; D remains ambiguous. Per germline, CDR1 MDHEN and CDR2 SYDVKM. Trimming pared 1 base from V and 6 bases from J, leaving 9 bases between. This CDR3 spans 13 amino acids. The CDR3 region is CASSLLRSHGYTF. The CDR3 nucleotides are TGTGCCAGCAGTTTATTGAGGTCTCATGGCTACACCTTC.

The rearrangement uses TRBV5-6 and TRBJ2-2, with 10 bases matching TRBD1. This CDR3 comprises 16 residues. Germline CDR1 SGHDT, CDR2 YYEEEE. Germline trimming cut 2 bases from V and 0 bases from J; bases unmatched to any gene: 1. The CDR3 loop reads CASSFGQGANTGELFF. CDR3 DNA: TGTGCCAGCAGCTTCGGACAGGGGGCGAACACCGGGGAGCTGTTTTTT.

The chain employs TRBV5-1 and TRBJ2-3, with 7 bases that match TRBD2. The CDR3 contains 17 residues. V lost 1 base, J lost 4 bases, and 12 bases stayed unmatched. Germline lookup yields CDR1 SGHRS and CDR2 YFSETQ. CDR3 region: CASSLTSWGGSADTQYF. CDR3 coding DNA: TGCGCCAGCAGCTTGACGTCCTGGGGCGGGAGCGCAGATACGCAGTATTTT.

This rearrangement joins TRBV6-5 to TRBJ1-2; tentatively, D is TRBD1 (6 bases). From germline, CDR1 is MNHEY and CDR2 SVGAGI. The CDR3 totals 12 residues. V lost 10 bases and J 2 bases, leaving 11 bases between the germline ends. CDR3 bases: TGTGCCACCGGAACAGGGAACTATGGCTACACCTTC. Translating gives CATGTGNYGYTF.

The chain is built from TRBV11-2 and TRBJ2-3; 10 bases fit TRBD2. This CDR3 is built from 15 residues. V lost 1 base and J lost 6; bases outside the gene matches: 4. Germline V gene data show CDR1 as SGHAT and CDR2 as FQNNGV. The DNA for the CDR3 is TGTGCCAGCAGCTTAGGCCTAGCGGGAGATGATACGCAGTATTTT. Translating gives CASSLGLAGDDTQYF. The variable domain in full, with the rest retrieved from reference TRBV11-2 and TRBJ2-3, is EAGVAQSPRYKIIEKRQSVAFWCNPISGHATLYWYQQILGQGPKLLIQFQNNGVVDDSQLPKDRFSAERLKGVDSTLKIQPAKLEDSAVYLCASSLGLAGDDTQYFGPGTRLTVL.

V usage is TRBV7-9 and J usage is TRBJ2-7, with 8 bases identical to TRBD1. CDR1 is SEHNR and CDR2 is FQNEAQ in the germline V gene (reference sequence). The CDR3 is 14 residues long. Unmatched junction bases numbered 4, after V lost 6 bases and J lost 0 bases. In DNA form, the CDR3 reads TGTGCCAGCAGAAGACAGGGGAGCTCCTACGAGCAGTACTTC. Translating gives CASRRQGSSYEQYF.

The CDR3 nucleotides are TGCGCCTCCGGACAGGGGACGAACACTGAAGCTTTCTTT. Its translation is CASGQGTNTEAFF. This chain links TRBV4-1 with TRBJ1-1; 9 bases are a match to TRBD1. CDR1 and CDR2 from the germline V gene are MGHRA and YSYEKL. The CDR3 loop spans 13 amino acids. The ends lost 11 bases at V and 1 base at J; junction bases unmatched: 5.

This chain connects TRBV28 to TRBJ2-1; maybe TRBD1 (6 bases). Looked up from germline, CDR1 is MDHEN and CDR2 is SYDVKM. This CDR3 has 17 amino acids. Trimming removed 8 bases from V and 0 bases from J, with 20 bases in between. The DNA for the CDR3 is TGTGCCAGCTCCAATGTTCAGGGGCTGGGCTCCTACAATGAGCAGTTCTTC. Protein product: CASSNVQGLGSYNEQFF.

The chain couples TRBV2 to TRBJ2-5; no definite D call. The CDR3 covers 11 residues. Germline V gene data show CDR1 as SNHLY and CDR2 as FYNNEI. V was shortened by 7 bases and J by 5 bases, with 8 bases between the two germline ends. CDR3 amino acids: CASIAEETQYF. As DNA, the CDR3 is TGTGCCAGCATTGCCGAGGAGACCCAGTACTTC. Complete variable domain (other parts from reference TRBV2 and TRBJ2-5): EPEVTQTPSHQVTQMGQEVILRCVPISNHLYFYWYRQILGQKVEFLVSFYNNEISEKSEIFDDQFSVERPDGSNFTLKIRSTKLEDSAMYFCASIAEETQYFGPGTRLLVL.

The CDR3 loop is CASTKGGAETQYF. CDR3 in DNA: TGTGCCAGCACCAAGGGGGGGGCGGAGACCCAGTACTTC. The chain uses TRBV6-5 and TRBJ2-5, with TRBD2 as a possible D gene (7 bases). There are 13 residues in the CDR3. The V end was cut by 7 bases, the J end by 5 bases, with 14 bases between. Germline V gives CDR1 MNHEY, CDR2 SVGAGI.

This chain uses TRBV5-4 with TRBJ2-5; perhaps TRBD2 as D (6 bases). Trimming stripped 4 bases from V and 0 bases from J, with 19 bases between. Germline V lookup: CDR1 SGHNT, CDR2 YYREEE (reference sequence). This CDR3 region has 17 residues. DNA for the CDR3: TGTGCCAGCAGCAGACTAGACAGCGCCCTTGACCAAGAGACCCAGTACTTC. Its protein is CASSRLDSALDQETQYF.

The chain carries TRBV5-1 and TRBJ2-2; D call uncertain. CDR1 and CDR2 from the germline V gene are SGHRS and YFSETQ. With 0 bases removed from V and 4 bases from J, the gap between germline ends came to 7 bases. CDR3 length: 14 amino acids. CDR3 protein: CASSLAISTGELFF. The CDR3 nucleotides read TGCGCCAGCAGCTTGGCGATCAGCACCGGGGAGCTGTTTTTT.

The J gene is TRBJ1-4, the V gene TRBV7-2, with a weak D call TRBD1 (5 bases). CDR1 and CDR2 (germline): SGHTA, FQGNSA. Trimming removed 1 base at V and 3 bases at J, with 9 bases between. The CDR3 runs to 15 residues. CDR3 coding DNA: TGTGCCAGCAGCTTAGGGGGCAACCCTAATGAAAAACTGTTTTTT. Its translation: CASSLGGNPNEKLFF.

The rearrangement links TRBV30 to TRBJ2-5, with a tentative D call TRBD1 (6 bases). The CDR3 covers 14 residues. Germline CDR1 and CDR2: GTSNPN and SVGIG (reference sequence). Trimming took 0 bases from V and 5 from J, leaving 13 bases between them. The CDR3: CAWSVLGGRETQYF. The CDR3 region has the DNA TGTGCCTGGAGTGTACTAGGGGGTAGGGAGACCCAGTACTTC.

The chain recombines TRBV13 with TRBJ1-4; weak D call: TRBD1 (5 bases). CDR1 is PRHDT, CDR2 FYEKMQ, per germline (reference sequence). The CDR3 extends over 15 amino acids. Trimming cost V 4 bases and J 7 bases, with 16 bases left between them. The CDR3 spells CASSSNWYGGEKLFF. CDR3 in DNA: TGTGCCAGCAGCTCAAACTGGTACGGGGGTGAAAAACTGTTTTTT.

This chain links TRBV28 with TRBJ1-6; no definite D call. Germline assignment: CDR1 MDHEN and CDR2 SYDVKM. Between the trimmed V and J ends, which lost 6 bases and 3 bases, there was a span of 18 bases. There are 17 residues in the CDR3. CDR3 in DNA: TGTGCCAGCAGCCCCCGTAGGACTGGAGGCTATAATTCACCCCTCCACTTT. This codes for CASSPRRTGGYNSPLHF.

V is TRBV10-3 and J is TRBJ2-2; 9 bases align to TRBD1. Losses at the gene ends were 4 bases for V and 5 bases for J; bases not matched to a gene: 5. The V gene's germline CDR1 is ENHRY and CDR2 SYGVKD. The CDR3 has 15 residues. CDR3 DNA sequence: TGTGCCATCAGTGGATGGGACAGGGATACCGGGGAGCTGTTTTTT. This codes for CAISGWDRDTGELFF.

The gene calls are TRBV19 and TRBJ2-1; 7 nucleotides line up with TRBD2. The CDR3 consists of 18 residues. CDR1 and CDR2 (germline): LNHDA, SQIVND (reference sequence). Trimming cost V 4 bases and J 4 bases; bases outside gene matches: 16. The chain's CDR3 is CASSTLPARAGVYNEQFF. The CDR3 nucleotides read TGTGCCAGTAGTACCCTACCTGCGCGTGCGGGAGTATACAATGAGCAGTTCTTC.

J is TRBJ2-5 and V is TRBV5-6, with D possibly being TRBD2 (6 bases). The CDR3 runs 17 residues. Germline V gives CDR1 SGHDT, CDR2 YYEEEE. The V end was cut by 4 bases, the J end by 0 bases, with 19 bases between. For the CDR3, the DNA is TGTGCCAGCAGCCCTCGGAGGGTAGTTCCCCACCAAGAGACCCAGTACTTC. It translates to CASSPRRVVPHQETQYF.

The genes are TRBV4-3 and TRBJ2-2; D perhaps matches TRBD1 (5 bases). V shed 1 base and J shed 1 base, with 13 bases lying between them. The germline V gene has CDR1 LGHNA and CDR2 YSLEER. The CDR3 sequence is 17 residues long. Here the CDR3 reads CASSQGRSQGNTGELFF. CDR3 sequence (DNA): TGCGCCAGCAGCCAAGGGCGGTCGCAGGGGAACACCGGGGAGCTGTTTTTT.

Written as DNA, the CDR3 is TGTGCCAGCAGTGGAGGGCCCCCAGCCTACTACGAGCAGTACTTC. The encoded protein is CASSGGPPAYYEQYF. The rearrangement links TRBV27 to TRBJ2-7, with a possible D match to TRBD2 (6 bases). The ends were cut back, 5 bases at V and 3 bases at J, with 17 bases in the middle. The V gene's germline CDR1 is MNHEY and CDR2 SMNVEV (reference sequence). This CDR3 spans 15 amino acids.

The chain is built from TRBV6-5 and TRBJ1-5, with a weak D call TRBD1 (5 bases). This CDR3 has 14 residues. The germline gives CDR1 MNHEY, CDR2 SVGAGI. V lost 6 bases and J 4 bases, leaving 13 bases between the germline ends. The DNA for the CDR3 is TGTGCCAGCAGCAGGGAGGCGGGGAATCAGCCCCAGCATTTT. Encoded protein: CASSREAGNQPQHF.

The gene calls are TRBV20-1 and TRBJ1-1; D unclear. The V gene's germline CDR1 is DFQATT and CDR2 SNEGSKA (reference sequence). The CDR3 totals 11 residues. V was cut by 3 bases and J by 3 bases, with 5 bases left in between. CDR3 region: CSASSYTEAFF. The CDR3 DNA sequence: TGCAGTGCTAGTTCTTACACTGAAGCTTTCTTT.